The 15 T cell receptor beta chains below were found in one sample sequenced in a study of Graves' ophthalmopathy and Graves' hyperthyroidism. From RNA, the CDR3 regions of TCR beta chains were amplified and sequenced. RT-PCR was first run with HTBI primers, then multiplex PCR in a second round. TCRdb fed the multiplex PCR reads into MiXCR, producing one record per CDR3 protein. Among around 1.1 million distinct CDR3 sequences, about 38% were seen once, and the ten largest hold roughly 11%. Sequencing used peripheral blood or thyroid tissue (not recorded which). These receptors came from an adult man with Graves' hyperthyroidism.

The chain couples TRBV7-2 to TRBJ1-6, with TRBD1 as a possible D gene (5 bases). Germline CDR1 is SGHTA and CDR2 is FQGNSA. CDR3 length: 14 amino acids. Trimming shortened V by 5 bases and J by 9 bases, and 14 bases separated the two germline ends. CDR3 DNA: TGTGCCAGCAGCCGGGACGCTGTTTCTTCACCCCTCCACTTT. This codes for CASSRDAVSSPLHF.

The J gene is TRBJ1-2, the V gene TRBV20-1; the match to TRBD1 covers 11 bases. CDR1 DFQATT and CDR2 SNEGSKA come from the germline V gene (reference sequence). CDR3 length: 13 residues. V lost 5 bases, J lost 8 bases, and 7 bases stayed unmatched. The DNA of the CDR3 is TGCAGTGCTGAGGACAGGGGGCGTTCGGGCTACACCTTC. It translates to CSAEDRGRSGYTF.

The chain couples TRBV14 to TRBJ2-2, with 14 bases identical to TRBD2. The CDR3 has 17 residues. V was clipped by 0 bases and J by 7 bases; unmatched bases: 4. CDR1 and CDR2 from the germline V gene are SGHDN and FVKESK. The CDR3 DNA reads TGTGCCAGCAGCCAAGAGGGACTAGCGGGAGTTGTCGGGGAGCTGTTTTTT. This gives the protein CASSQEGLAGVVGELFF.

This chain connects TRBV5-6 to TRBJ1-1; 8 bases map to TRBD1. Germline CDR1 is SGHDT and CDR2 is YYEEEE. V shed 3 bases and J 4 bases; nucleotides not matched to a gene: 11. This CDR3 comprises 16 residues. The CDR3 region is CASSYGTGGSGTEAFF. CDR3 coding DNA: TGTGCCAGCAGCTACGGGACAGGTGGGTCGGGCACTGAAGCTTTCTTT.

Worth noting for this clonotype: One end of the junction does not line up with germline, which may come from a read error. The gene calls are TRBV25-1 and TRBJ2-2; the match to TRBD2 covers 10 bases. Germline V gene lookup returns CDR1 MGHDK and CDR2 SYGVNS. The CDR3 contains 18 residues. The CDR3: CAGSSPSASGGWTGELFF. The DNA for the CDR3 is TGTGCCGGCAGCTCCCCTAGCGCTAGCGGGGGTTGGACCGGGGAGCTGTTTTTT. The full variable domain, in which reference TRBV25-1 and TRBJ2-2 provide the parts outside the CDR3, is EADIYQTPRYLVIGTGKKITLECSQTMGHDKMYWYQQDPGMELHLIHYSYGVNSTEKGDLSSESTVSRIRTEHFPLTLESARPSHTSQYLCAGSSPSASGGWTGELFFGEGSRLTVL.

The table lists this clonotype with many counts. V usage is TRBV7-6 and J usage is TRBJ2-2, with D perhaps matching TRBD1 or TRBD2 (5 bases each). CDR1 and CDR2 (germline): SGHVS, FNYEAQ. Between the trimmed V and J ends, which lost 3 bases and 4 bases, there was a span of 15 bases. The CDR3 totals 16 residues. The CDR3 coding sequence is TGTGCCAGCAGCTTGATTGCCGGGGCCGCCACCGGGGAGCTGTTTTTT. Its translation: CASSLIAGAATGELFF.

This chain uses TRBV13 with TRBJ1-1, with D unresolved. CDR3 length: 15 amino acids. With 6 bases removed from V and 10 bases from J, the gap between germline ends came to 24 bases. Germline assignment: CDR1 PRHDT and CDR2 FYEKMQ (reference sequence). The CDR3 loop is CASRETGKGLQAAFF. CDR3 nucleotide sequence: TGTGCCAGCAGAGAGACGGGGAAGGGCCTCCAAGCAGCTTTCTTT.

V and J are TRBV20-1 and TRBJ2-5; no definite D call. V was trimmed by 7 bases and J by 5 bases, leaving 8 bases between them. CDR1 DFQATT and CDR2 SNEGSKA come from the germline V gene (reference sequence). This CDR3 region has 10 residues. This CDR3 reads CSGNGETQYF. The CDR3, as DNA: TGCAGTGGCAATGGGGAGACCCAGTACTTC.

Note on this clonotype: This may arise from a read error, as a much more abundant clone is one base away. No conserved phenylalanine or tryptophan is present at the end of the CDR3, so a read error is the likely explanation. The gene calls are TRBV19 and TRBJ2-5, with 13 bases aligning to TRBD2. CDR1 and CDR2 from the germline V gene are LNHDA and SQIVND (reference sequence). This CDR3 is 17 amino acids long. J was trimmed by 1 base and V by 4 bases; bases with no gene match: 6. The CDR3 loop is CASSKGLAGVGQETQYL. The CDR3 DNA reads TGTGCCAGTAGTAAAGGACTAGCGGGAGTTGGCCAAGAGACCCAGTACTTA.

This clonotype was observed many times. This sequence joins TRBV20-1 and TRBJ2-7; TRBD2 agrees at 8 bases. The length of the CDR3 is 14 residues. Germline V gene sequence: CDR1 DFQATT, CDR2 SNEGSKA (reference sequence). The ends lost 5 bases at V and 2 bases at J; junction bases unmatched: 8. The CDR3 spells CSASGLVSAYEQYF. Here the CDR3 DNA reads TGCAGTGCTTCGGGACTAGTTTCAGCCTACGAGCAGTACTTC.

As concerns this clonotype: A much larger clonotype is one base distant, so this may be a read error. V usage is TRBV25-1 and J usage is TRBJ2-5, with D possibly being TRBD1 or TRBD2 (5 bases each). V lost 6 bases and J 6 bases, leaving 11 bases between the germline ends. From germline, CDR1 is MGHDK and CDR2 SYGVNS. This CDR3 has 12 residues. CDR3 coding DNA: TGTGCCAGCAGAGAAGGGACGCAGACCCAGTACTTC. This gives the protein CASREGTQTQYF.

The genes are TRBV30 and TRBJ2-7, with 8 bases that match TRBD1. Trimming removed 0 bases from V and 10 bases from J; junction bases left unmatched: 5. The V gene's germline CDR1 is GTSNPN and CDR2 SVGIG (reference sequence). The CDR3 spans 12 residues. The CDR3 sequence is CAWSVGQGPQYF. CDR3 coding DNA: TGTGCCTGGAGTGTAGGACAGGGCCCTCAGTACTTC.

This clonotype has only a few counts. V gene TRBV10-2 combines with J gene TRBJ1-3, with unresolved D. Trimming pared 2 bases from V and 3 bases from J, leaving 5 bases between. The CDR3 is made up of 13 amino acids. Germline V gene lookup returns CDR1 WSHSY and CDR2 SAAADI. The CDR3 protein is CASSERDGNTIYF. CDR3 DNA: TGCGCCAGCAGTGAGCGGGATGGAAACACCATATATTTT.

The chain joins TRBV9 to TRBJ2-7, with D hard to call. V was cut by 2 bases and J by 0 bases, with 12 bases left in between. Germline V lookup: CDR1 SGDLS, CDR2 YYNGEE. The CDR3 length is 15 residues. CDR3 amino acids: CASSVYPGSSYEQYF. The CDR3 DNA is TGTGCCAGCAGCGTCTACCCCGGTAGCTCCTACGAGCAGTACTTC.

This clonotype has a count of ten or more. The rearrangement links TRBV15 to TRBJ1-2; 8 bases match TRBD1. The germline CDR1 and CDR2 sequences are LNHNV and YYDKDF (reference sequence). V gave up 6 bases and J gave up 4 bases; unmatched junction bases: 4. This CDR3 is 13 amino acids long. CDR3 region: CATRDGTGYGYTF. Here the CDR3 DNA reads TGTGCCACCAGAGATGGGACAGGCTATGGCTACACCTTC. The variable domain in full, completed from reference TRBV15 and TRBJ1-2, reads DAMVIQNPRYQVTQFGKPVTLSCSQTLNHNVMYWYQQKSSQAPKLLFHYYDKDFNNEADTPDNFQSRRPNTSFCFLDIRSPGLGDTAMYLCATRDGTGYGYTFGSGTRLTVV.